Reported below is one T cell receptor beta chain. Antigen: not known. Vbeta (60) and Jbeta (13) primers were used in the PCR. Using immunoSEQ multiplex PCR, the repertoire was profiled, and TCRdb retains in-frame clones only, with some absent. This sample yields 70,000 to 85,000 clones, of which approximately 60% are seen a single time; 3.5% to 4.5% belongs to the top ten. The source of the sample is a study of cytomegalovirus exposure and HLA in healthy donors. General observations from the study: The study assumed roughly uniform donor sequencing depth for presence/absence analyses.

Germline CDR1 and CDR2: MNHNS and SASEGT. The length of the CDR3 is 13 residues. Unmatched junction bases numbered 5, after V lost 6 bases and J lost 5 bases. This sequence originates from a male donor in good health and CMV-seropositive. The chain is built from TRBV6-1 and TRBJ1-1; TRBD1 aligns across 8 bases. Sequencing was performed on PBMCs. The CDR3 DNA reads TGTGCCAGCAGCCAGGACAGGGTAACTGAAGCTTTCTTT. Its translation: CASSQDRVTEAFF.